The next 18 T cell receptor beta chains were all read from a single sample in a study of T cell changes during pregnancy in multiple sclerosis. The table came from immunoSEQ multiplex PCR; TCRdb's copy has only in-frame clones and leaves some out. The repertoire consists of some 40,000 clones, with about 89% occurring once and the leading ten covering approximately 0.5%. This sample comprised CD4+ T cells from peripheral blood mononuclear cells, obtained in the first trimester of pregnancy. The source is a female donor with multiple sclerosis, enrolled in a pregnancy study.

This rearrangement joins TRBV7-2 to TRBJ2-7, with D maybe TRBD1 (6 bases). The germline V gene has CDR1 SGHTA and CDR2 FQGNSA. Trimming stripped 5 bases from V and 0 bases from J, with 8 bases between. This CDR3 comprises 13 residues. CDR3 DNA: TGTGCCAGCAGCCGACAGGCCTCCTACGAGCAGTACTTC. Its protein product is CASSRQASYEQYF.

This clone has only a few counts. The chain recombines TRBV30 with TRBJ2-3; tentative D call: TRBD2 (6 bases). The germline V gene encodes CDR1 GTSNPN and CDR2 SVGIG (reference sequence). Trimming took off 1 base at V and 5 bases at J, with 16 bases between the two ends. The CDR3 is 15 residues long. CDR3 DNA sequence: TGTGCCTGGAGTGGGGGGACTGTAGGTGGAGATACGCAGTATTTT. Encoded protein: CAWSGGTVGGDTQYF.

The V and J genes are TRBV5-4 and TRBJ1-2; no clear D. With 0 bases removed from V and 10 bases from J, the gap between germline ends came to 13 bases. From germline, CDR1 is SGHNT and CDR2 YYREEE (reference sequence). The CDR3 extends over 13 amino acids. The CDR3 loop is CASSLDKLTPYTF. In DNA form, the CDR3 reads TGTGCCAGCAGCTTGGACAAGTTAACCCCCTACACCTTC.

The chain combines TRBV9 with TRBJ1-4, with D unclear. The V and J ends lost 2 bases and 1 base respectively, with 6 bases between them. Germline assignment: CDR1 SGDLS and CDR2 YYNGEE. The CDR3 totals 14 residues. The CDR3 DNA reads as TGTGCCAGCAGCGTCGGTCGAACTAATGAAAAACTGTTTTTT. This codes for CASSVGRTNEKLFF.

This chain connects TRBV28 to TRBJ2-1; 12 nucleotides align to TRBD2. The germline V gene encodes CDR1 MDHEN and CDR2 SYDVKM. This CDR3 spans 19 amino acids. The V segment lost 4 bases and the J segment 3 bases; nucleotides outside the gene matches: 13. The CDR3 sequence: CASSSNPIGLAGIYNEQFF. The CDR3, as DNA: TGTGCCAGCAGTTCTAATCCTATTGGACTAGCGGGGATCTACAATGAGCAGTTCTTC.

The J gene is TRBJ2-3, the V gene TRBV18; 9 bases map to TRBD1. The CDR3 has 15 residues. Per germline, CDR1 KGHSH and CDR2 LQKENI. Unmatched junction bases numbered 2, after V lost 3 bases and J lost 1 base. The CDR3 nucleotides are TGTGCCAGCTCACCCCGGGACAGGGGCACAGATACGCAGTATTTT. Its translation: CASSPRDRGTDTQYF.

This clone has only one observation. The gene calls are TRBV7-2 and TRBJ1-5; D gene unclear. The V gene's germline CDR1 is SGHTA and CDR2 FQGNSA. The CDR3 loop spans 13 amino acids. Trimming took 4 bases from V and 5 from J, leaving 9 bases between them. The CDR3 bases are TGTGCCAGCAGCTCAAACGGAGATCAGCCCCAGCATTTT. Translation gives CASSSNGDQPQHF.

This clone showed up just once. In DNA, the CDR3 is TGTGCCAGCAGCCTCGGGTCCAACATTCAGTACTTC. Protein: CASSLGSNIQYF. The chain carries TRBV11-2 and TRBJ2-4; D is ambiguous. The germline V gene has CDR1 SGHAT and CDR2 FQNNGV. V lost 5 bases and J 7 bases, leaving 9 bases between the germline ends. There are 12 residues in the CDR3.

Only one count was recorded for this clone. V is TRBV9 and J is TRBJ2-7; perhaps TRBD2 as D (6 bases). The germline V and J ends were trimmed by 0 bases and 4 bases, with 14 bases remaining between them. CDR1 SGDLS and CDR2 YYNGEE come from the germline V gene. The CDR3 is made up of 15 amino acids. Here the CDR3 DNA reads TGTGCCAGCAGCGTAGCCGTTAGCGGCCTATACGAGCAGTACTTC. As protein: CASSVAVSGLYEQYF.

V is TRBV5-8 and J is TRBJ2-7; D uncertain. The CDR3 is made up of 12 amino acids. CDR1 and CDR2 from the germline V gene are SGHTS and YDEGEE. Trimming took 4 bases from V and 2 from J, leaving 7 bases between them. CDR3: CASSRSTYEQYF. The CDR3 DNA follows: TGTGCCAGCAGCCGTAGTACCTACGAGCAGTACTTC.

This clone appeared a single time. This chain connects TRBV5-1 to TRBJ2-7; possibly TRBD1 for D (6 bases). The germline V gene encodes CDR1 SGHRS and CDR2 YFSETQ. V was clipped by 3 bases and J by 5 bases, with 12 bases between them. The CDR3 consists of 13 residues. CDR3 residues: CASSSGHRHEQYF. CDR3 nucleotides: TGCGCCAGCAGCTCGGGACATCGCCACGAGCAGTACTTC. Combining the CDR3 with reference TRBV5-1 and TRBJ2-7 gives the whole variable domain KAGVTQTPRYLIKTRGQQVTLSCSPISGHRSVSWYQQTPGQGLQFLFEYFSETQRNKGNFPGRFSGRQFSNSRSEMNVSTLELGDSALYLCASSSGHRHEQYFGPGTRLTVT.

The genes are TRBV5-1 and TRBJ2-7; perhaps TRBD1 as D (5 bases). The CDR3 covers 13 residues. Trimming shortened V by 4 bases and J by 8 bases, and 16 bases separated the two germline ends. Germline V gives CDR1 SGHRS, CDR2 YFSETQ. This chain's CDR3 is CASSPRDFTQQYF. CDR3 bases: TGCGCCAGCAGCCCCAGGGATTTTACGCAGCAGTACTTC.

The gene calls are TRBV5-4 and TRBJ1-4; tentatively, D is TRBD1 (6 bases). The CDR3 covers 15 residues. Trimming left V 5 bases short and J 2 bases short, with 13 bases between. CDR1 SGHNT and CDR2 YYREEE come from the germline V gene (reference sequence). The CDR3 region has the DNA TGTGCCAGCAGGGACGACAGGACTACTAATGAAAAACTGTTTTTT. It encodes CASRDDRTTNEKLFF.

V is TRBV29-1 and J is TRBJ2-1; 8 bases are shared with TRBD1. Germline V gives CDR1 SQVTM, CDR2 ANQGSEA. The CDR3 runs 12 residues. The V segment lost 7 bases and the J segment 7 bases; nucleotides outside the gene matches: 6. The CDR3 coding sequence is TGCAGCGGACAGGGGCTATGGAATGAGCAGTTCTTC. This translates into CSGQGLWNEQFF.

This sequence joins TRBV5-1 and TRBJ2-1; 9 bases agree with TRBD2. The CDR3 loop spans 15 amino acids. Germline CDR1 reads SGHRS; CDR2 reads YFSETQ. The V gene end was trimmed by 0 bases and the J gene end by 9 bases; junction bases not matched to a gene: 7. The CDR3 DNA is TGCGCCAGCAGCTTGGTGGCGGGAGGGCCAGGTGAGCAGTTCTTC. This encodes CASSLVAGGPGEQFF.

CDR3 bases: TGTGCCAGCAGCGCGGGGGGGCGGTTGGGGGATGAGCAGTTCTTC. Protein: CASSAGGRLGDEQFF. J is TRBJ2-1 and V is TRBV9, with 8 positions matching TRBD2. The ends lost 3 bases at V and 8 bases at J; junction bases unmatched: 10. The V gene's germline CDR1 is SGDLS and CDR2 YYNGEE. This CDR3 spans 15 amino acids.

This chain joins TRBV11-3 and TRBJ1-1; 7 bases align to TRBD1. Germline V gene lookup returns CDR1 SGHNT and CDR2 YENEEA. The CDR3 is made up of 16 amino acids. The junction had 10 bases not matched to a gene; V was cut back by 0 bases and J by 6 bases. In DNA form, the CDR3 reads TGTGCCAGCAGCTTAGATGGAAGAGGGGGCGAATCTGAAGCTTTCTTT. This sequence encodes CASSLDGRGGESEAFF.

The CDR3 is CASSLDRFRNYGYTF. The CDR3, as DNA: TGTGCCAGCAGCTTGGACAGGTTTAGGAACTATGGCTACACCTTC. The gene calls are TRBV7-9 and TRBJ1-2, with 7 bases identical to TRBD1. Germline trimming cut 3 bases from V and 2 bases from J; bases unmatched to any gene: 6. The CDR3 contains 15 residues. Germline CDR1 is SEHNR and CDR2 is FQNEAQ (reference sequence).